This T cell receptor beta chain was recorded in a study of cytomegalovirus exposure and HLA in healthy donors. The primer mix had 60 Vbeta and 13 Jbeta primers. Profiling relied on immunoSEQ multiplex PCR, and the TCRdb table lists in-frame clones only, not all of them. There are about 130,000 clones in the sample; over 9.5% occur only once, and 4.6% lies in the top ten. This clone was counted only a few times. From germline, CDR1 is SGHTA and CDR2 FQGNSA. With 3 bases removed from V and 0 bases from J, the gap between germline ends came to 6 bases. This CDR3 has 14 residues. V and J are TRBV7-2 and TRBJ2-1; D is uncertain. The material sequenced was PBMCs. This receptor was obtained from a woman between 18 and 29 years old in good health and CMV-seropositive. In DNA, the CDR3 is TGTGCCAGCAGCTTTGCCTACTCCTACAATGAGCAGTTCTTC. This sequence encodes CASSFAYSYNEQFF.